This T cell receptor beta chain was observed in a study of OX40 agonist ivuxolimab in advanced cancers. General study points: In the 0.1 to 3.0 mg/kg range, CD4+ and CD8+ blood T cells had expanded clonally by week 6.

At cycle 4 day 1, cycle 7 day 1, and baseline, blood was sampled. As concerns this clone: What it binds is not known.

Per germline, CDR1 SGHAT and CDR2 FQNNGV. Trimming took off 3 bases at V and 2 bases at J, with 9 bases between the two ends. The CDR3 sequence is 14 residues long. Method: immunoSEQ multiplex PCR; TCRdb's copy keeps in-frame clones and lacks some. The sample includes some 75,000 clones, nearly 90% of them seen just once. The source material was CD4+ or CD8+ T cells sorted from blood, sampled in a trial of the OX40 agonist ivuxolimab. The rearrangement uses TRBV11-2 and TRBJ2-3; the D gene is possibly TRBD1 (6 bases). This TCR was sampled from an adult with an advanced solid tumor such as melanoma, head and neck, liver or kidney cancer. The CDR3 bases are TGTGCCAGCAGCTTGACAGGCCTCACAGATACGCAGTATTTT. This gives the protein CASSLTGLTDTQYF.